This T cell receptor beta chain was recovered during a study of shared clonotypes between healthy human individuals. For the study at large: Three plates each covered CD4 naive and memory; CD8 naive two, CD8 memory one. Findings of the study overall: Sample collection involved blood only; tissue repertoires are likely different. Clonotypes that were shared across a handful of donors made up approximately 5.1% of naive CD4 clonotypes.

Germline V gene lookup returns CDR1 ENHRY and CDR2 SYGVKD. The ends were cut back, 2 bases at V and 8 bases at J, with 21 bases in the middle. The CDR3 has 17 amino acids. Clones were read by immunoSEQ multiplex PCR, and TCRdb kept only the in-frame ones, dropping some. Of around 600,000 clones in the sample, 95% to 98% are singletons; the top ten hold about 0.06%. A note on this clone: As yet, its antigen is unknown.

V and J are TRBV10-3 and TRBJ1-4; TRBD1 might be the D (6 bases). The sequencing input was naive CD4+ T cells sorted from blood. Subset noted: CD45RA+ positively selected. The sequence was collected from a woman in her twenties or thirties in good health. CDR3 sequence: CAISETWSGAVVEKLFF. The CDR3 DNA is TGTGCCATCAGTGAGACCTGGTCGGGGGCGGTTGTCGAAAAACTGTTTTTT.